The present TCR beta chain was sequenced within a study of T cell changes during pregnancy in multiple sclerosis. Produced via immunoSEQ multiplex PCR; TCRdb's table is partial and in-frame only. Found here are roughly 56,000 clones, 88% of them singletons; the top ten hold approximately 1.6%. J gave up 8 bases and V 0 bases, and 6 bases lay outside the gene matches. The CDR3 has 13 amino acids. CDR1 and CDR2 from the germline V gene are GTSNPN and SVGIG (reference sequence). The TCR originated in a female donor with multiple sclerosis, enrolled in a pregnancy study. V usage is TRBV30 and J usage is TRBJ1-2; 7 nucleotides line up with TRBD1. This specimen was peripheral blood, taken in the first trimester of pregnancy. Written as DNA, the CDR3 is TGTGCCTGGAGTGTACTGGGACAGCGAGGCTACACCTTC. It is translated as CAWSVLGQRGYTF. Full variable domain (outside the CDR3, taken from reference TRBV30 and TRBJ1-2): SQTIHQWPATLVQPVGSPLSLECTVEGTSNPNLYWYRQAAGRGLQLLFYSVGIGQISSEVPQNLSASRPQDRQFILSSKKLLLSDSGFYLCAWSVLGQRGYTFGSGTRLTVV.